This T cell receptor beta chain was sequenced for a study of cytomegalovirus exposure and HLA in healthy donors. In the study overall: HLA-typed donors contributed some 77 million unique TCRs, which were held in an early data release.

This CDR3 comprises 14 residues. In germline, CDR1 is SGDLS, CDR2 YYNGEE. The junction had 11 bases not matched to a gene; V was cut back by 4 bases and J by 7 bases. Researchers ran the PCR with 60 Vbeta and 13 Jbeta primers. Here immunoSEQ multiplex PCR was the method, and the copy in TCRdb shows in-frame clones only, minus some. Recorded for this sample: more than 200,000 clones. The sequenced sample consisted of PBMCs. The gene calls are TRBV9 and TRBJ2-7; 7 bases fit TRBD2. This TCR derives from a woman in her 30s in good health and CMV-seropositive. The CDR3 region is CASSSTSHDKEQYF. The CDR3, as DNA: TGTGCCAGCAGCTCGACTAGCCACGACAAAGAGCAGTACTTC.